This TCR beta chain emerged from a study of OX40 agonist ivuxolimab in advanced cancers. For the study at large: Dose-escalation patients were diagnosed with hepatocellular carcinoma, melanoma, renal cell cancer or head and neck cancer. Partial responses occurred in three patients (one hepatocellular carcinoma, two cutaneous melanoma). General study points: On average, CD8+ T cells had more expanded clones than CD4+.

Produced via immunoSEQ multiplex PCR; TCRdb's table is partial and in-frame only. Here the sample spans just over 7,500 clones, around 86% being singletons. CDR1 is LGHNA, CDR2 YSLEER, per germline. V gave up 4 bases and J gave up 4 bases; unmatched junction bases: 5. The CDR3 length is 14 residues. A remark on this clone: Its specificity is not known.

This receptor was taken from an adult with an advanced solid tumor such as melanoma, head and neck, liver or kidney cancer. The chain uses TRBV4-3 and TRBJ1-2, with 8 bases lining up with TRBD1. Sequenced material: CD4+ or CD8+ T cells sorted from blood, taken in a trial of the OX40 agonist ivuxolimab. The CDR3 is CASSPDRGAYGYTF. The DNA for the CDR3 is TGCGCCAGCAGCCCAGACAGGGGCGCCTATGGCTACACCTTC.